The 23 T cell receptor beta chains reported below all come from one sample, sequenced in a study of cytomegalovirus exposure and HLA in healthy donors. This PCR relied on a set of 60 Vbeta primers and 13 Jbeta primers. Sequencing used immunoSEQ multiplex PCR; TCRdb keeps in-frame clones, though not all of them. The table lists about 130,000 clones, 77% of them singletons. The material sequenced was PBMCs. These receptors came from a woman aged 35 to 49 in good health and CMV-seropositive.

This chain connects TRBV14 to TRBJ2-1, with D tentatively TRBD2 (5 bases). The germline V and J ends were trimmed by 0 bases and 7 bases, with 10 bases remaining between them. In germline, CDR1 is SGHDN, CDR2 FVKESK. The CDR3 runs 14 residues. This CDR3 is CASSQDLPGNEQFF. The DNA for the CDR3 is TGTGCCAGCAGCCAAGATTTGCCGGGAAATGAGCAGTTCTTC. Using reference TRBV14 and TRBJ2-1 for the parts outside the CDR3, the full variable domain is EAGVTQFPSHSVIEKGQTVTLRCDPISGHDNLYWYRRVMGKEIKFLLHFVKESKQDESGMPNNRFLAERTGGTYSTLKVQPAELEDSGVYFCASSQDLPGNEQFFGPGTRLTVL.

CDR3 protein: CASRGGGYGYTF. The DNA of the CDR3 is TGCGCCAGCAGAGGCGGGGGGTATGGCTACACCTTC. The chain combines TRBV10-1 with TRBJ1-2; TRBD1 might be the D (5 bases). Per germline, CDR1 WNHNN and CDR2 SYGVQD (reference sequence). The ends were cut back, 6 bases at V and 5 bases at J, with 10 bases in the middle. The CDR3 length is 12 residues.

V is TRBV7-9 and J is TRBJ2-4, with 8 bases matching TRBD1. V dropped 4 bases and J dropped 0; count of bases not matched to a gene: 14. The CDR3 runs to 19 residues. Germline loops: CDR1 SEHNR, CDR2 FQNEAQ (reference sequence). This CDR3 reads CASSSPRQGSTGAKNIQYF. CDR3 nucleotide sequence: TGTGCCAGCAGCTCCCCGAGACAGGGGTCGACAGGAGCCAAAAACATTCAGTACTTC.

This chain's CDR3 is CASSPDRRDGYTF. Here the CDR3 DNA reads TGTGCCAGCAGCCCGGACAGAAGAGATGGCTACACCTTC. J is TRBJ1-2 and V is TRBV5-4, with a possible D match to TRBD1 (6 bases). The CDR3 spans 13 residues. Germline values: CDR1 SGHNT, CDR2 YYREEE (reference sequence). The V and J ends lost 4 bases and 6 bases respectively, with 13 bases between them.

V gene TRBV28 combines with J gene TRBJ2-7; 7 bases fit TRBD1. The germline V gene encodes CDR1 MDHEN and CDR2 SYDVKM. The junction had 8 bases not matched to a gene; V was cut back by 10 bases and J by 2 bases. The length of the CDR3 is 13 residues. The chain's CDR3 is CATSDRLTYEQYF. In DNA form, the CDR3 reads TGTGCCACCTCGGACAGGCTAACCTACGAGCAGTACTTC.

The rearrangement uses TRBV7-8 and TRBJ2-5, with TRBD2 as a possible D gene (5 bases). Per germline, CDR1 SGHVS and CDR2 FQNEAQ. The CDR3 extends over 15 amino acids. V was pared by 7 bases and J by 5 bases, with 20 bases between. As DNA, the CDR3 is TGTGCCAGCATGCGGACGAGGCGGGTTGGGGAGACCCAGTACTTC. It codes for CASMRTRRVGETQYF.

The rearrangement links TRBV7-9 to TRBJ1-4; D is unresolved. The germline V gene encodes CDR1 SEHNR and CDR2 FQNEAQ (reference sequence). Trimming cost V 2 bases and J 0 bases, with 7 bases left between them. This CDR3 comprises 15 residues. CDR3 protein: CASSLISSTNEKLFF. The CDR3 nucleotides read TGTGCCAGCAGCTTAATCTCCTCAACTAATGAAAAACTGTTTTTT.

As for this clone: Germline is not matched at one junction end, which may reflect a read error. V and J are TRBV7-9 and TRBJ2-1; 15 bases fit TRBD2. CDR1 and CDR2 (germline): SEHNR, FQNEAQ (reference sequence). This CDR3 has 17 amino acids. The CDR3 DNA reads TGTTCCAGCAGCCTACGGACTAGCGGGAGGGTCAGCAATGAGCAGTTCTTC. Protein: CSSSLRTSGRVSNEQFF. The whole variable domain, remainder taken from reference TRBV7-9 and TRBJ2-1, is DTGVSQNPRHKITKRGQNVTFRCDPISEHNRLYWYRQTLGQGPEFLTYFQNEAQLEKSRLLSDRFSAERPKGSFSTLEIQRTEQGDSAMYLCSSSLRTSGRVSNEQFFGPGTRLTVL.

This clone was picked up one time. The chain couples TRBV7-9 to TRBJ2-1, with 8 bases lining up with TRBD2. Germline CDR1 SEHNR, CDR2 FQNEAQ (reference sequence). This CDR3 is 16 amino acids long. V was clipped by 4 bases and J by 5 bases; unmatched bases: 10. The CDR3 loop is CASSSVAGKFHNEQFF. In DNA, the CDR3 is TGTGCCAGCAGCTCCGTAGCGGGAAAGTTCCACAATGAGCAGTTCTTC.

V and J are TRBV30 and TRBJ1-5; weak D call: TRBD1 (5 bases). Germline CDR1 GTSNPN, CDR2 SVGIG (reference sequence). This CDR3 spans 14 amino acids. CDR3: CASSPETDNQPQHF. The CDR3 DNA sequence: TGTGCTTCCTCCCCAGAGACAGACAATCAGCCCCAGCATTTT.

The chain is built from TRBV28 and TRBJ1-1; no reliable D call. The CDR3 consists of 12 residues. Trimming took 6 bases from V and 0 from J, leaving 5 bases between them. CDR1 is MDHEN, CDR2 SYDVKM, per germline. The CDR3 is CASSLVNTEAFF. Written as DNA, the CDR3 is TGTGCCAGCAGCCTAGTGAACACTGAAGCTTTCTTT.

The J gene is TRBJ2-3, the V gene TRBV14; possibly TRBD2 for D (6 bases). Trimming stripped 4 bases from V and 2 bases from J, with 16 bases between. The CDR3 has 16 residues. CDR1 and CDR2 (germline): SGHDN, FVKESK. CDR3 DNA: TGTGCCAGCAGCCCTAGGGTAGCGGAATACACAGATACGCAGTATTTT. Its protein product is CASSPRVAEYTDTQYF.

The gene calls are TRBV19 and TRBJ1-3; TRBD1 is a possible D gene (6 bases). Germline assignment: CDR1 LNHDA and CDR2 SQIVND (reference sequence). This CDR3 contains 15 residues. V lost 7 bases, J lost 4 bases, and 17 bases lay in between. The CDR3 nucleotides are TGTGCCAGTAATAGGGGGATTTCGCCCGGAAACACCATATATTTT. This sequence encodes CASNRGISPGNTIYF. The full variable domain, with the rest looked up from reference TRBV19 and TRBJ1-3, is DGGITQSPKYLFRKEGQNVTLSCEQNLNHDAMYWYRQDPGQGLRLIYYSQIVNDFQKGDIAEGYSVSREKKESFPLTVTSAQKNPTAFYLCASNRGISPGNTIYFGEGSWLTVV.

The chain uses TRBV4-1 and TRBJ1-5; 7 nucleotides agree with TRBD1. The trim removed 1 base at V and 7 bases at J, leaving 10 bases unmatched. Germline assignment: CDR1 MGHRA and CDR2 YSYEKL. CDR3 length: 16 amino acids. The CDR3 protein is CASSQGPTGERQPQHF. DNA of the CDR3: TGCGCCAGCAGCCAAGGGCCTACAGGGGAGAGGCAGCCCCAGCATTTT.

The chain is built from TRBV18 and TRBJ2-7; the match to TRBD2 covers 7 bases. The V and J ends lost 6 bases and 3 bases, in that order; junction bases with no gene match: 5. Germline CDR1 is KGHSH and CDR2 is LQKENI. The length of the CDR3 is 13 residues. The CDR3 spells CASSPGLNYEQYF. The CDR3 DNA follows: TGTGCCAGCTCTCCGGGACTAAACTACGAGCAGTACTTC.

This clone was counted only a few times. The chain employs TRBV27 and TRBJ2-7; weak D call: TRBD1 (7 bases). Germline V gene data show CDR1 as MNHEY and CDR2 as SMNVEV (reference sequence). V lost 0 bases and J 3 bases, leaving 18 bases between the germline ends. The CDR3 length is 17 residues. The DNA of the CDR3 is TGTGCCAGCAGTTTATCGTTGGATTGGCAGGGGGGCTACGAGCAGTACTTC. It yields the protein CASSLSLDWQGGYEQYF.

This clone came up once. This sequence joins TRBV4-1 and TRBJ1-2, with D tentatively TRBD1 (5 bases). V was pared by 5 bases and J by 8 bases, with 24 bases between. The CDR3 is made up of 16 amino acids. Germline V gives CDR1 MGHRA, CDR2 YSYEKL. This chain's CDR3 is CASSANPRRRGIGYTF. As DNA, the CDR3 is TGCGCCAGCAGCGCAAACCCCCGTCGTAGGGGTATCGGCTACACCTTC.

The chain combines TRBV5-1 with TRBJ2-7; 9 bases map to TRBD2. This CDR3 has 15 amino acids. Germline-derived CDR1 and CDR2 are SGHRS and YFSETQ. Trimming removed 6 bases from V and 2 bases from J; junction bases left unmatched: 9. The CDR3 is CASTDPGTSPYEQYF. The CDR3 DNA sequence: TGCGCCAGCACCGATCCGGGGACTAGCCCCTACGAGCAGTACTTC.

Details on this clone: One end of the junction fails to match germline, which may point to a read error. The chain recombines TRBV4-2 with TRBJ2-6; 11 positions agree with TRBD2. Looked up from germline, CDR1 is LGHNA and CDR2 is YNFKEQ. This CDR3 is 19 amino acids long. The CDR3 protein is CAGSPRLTSGAGGANVLTF. CDR3 in DNA: TGTGCCGGCAGCCCTCGACTGACTAGCGGGGCAGGGGGGGCCAACGTCCTGACTTTC.

The chain combines TRBV6-4 with TRBJ2-3; the D gene is possibly TRBD2 (5 bases). V lost 3 bases to trimming and J lost 2 bases, with 6 bases between them. Germline-derived CDR1 and CDR2 are MRHNA and SNTAGT. The CDR3 has 13 amino acids. DNA of the CDR3: TGTGCCAGCAGTGAAGCGGTCACAGATACGCAGTATTTT. It translates to CASSEAVTDTQYF.

Worth noting for this clone: This same CDR3 is encoded by further DNA sequences in the sample. This chain connects TRBV5-1 to TRBJ2-1; TRBD1 matches 11 bases. V gave up 0 bases and J gave up 6 bases; unmatched junction bases: 2. CDR1 and CDR2 from the germline V gene are SGHRS and YFSETQ. The CDR3 contains 15 residues. CDR3 amino acids: CASSLGTGGRNEQFF. In DNA form, the CDR3 reads TGCGCCAGCAGCTTGGGGACAGGGGGCCGCAATGAGCAGTTCTTC.

V gene TRBV27 combines with J gene TRBJ2-1; D unclear. Germline V lookup: CDR1 MNHEY, CDR2 SMNVEV (reference sequence). This CDR3 contains 11 residues. Trimming removed 4 bases from V and 6 bases from J, with 4 bases in between. The DNA for the CDR3 is TGTGCCAGCAGTTACAGCAATGAGCAGTTCTTC. Its translation is CASSYSNEQFF.

The V gene is TRBV4-1, the J gene TRBJ2-1; the match to TRBD2 covers 15 bases. The CDR3 covers 19 residues. The germline gives CDR1 MGHRA, CDR2 YSYEKL. V trimming: 2 bases; J trimming: 4 bases; junction bases outside the gene matches: 9. The CDR3 nucleotides read TGCGCCAGCAGCCAACAGGGACTAGCGGGAGGCCCCCATTACAATGAGCAGTTCTTC. Residues: CASSQQGLAGGPHYNEQFF.